One sample yielded the 16 T cell receptor beta chains listed below, sequenced in a study of beta chain features in type 1 diabetes. Study findings and constraints: Within each of all four CD4+ subsets, Type 1 diabetes patients had TCRB CDR3s that were moderately but significantly shorter.

Of the isolated RNA, all was reverse transcribed, and so the sequenced material was expressed TCRB transcripts. Only in-frame clones appear in the TCRdb table, and some are missing; sequencing was by immunoSEQ multiplex PCR. The sample has some 330,000 clones, around an eighth seen once. These receptors have no known antigen. Sequenced material: naive CD4+ T cells from blood. The origin of the receptors is a woman aged 18-35 years with type 1 diabetes.

The chain employs TRBV29-1 and TRBJ2-5; D may be TRBD2 (7 bases). Trimming removed 7 bases from V and 8 bases from J, with 26 bases in between. This CDR3 contains 15 residues. Germline V gene sequence: CDR1 SQVTM, CDR2 ANQGSEA. Here the CDR3 reads CSASLGGRTRETQYF. CDR3 nucleotide sequence: TGCAGCGCCTCACTCGGGGGGCGGACGAGGGAAACCCAGTACTTC.

The CDR3 protein is CASSPRDRGSSGYTF. The CDR3, as DNA: TGCGCCAGCAGCCCCCGGGACAGGGGATCTTCCGGCTACACCTTC. This chain joins TRBV4-1 and TRBJ1-2; 10 bases fit TRBD1. The CDR3 is 15 residues long. Per the germline V gene, CDR1 is MGHRA and CDR2 is YSYEKL. The V and J ends lost 4 bases and 8 bases, in that order; junction bases with no gene match: 10.

The chain recombines TRBV5-1 with TRBJ2-5; 7 bases align to TRBD2. V shed 7 bases, J shed 2 bases, and the junction held 11 bases outside the gene matches. Germline CDR1 and CDR2: SGHRS and YFSETQ. This CDR3 region has 15 residues. The CDR3 coding sequence is TGCGCCAGCGCCACGACGAGCGGGACTCAAGAGACCCAGTACTTC. This encodes CASATTSGTQETQYF.

This chain joins TRBV7-9 and TRBJ1-4, with D perhaps TRBD1 (5 bases). This CDR3 is built from 15 residues. The germline gives CDR1 SEHNR, CDR2 FQNEAQ (reference sequence). V lost 2 bases to trimming and J lost 7 bases, with 14 bases between them. For the CDR3, the DNA is TGTGCCAGCAGCTTAAATCGGGGGAACGGTGAAAAACTGTTTTTT. This sequence encodes CASSLNRGNGEKLFF.

The V gene is TRBV5-1, the J gene TRBJ2-1; perhaps TRBD2 as D (7 bases). The length of the CDR3 is 16 residues. Germline CDR1 and CDR2: SGHRS and YFSETQ. The V end was cut by 0 bases, the J end by 4 bases, with 14 bases between. CDR3 DNA sequence: TGCGCCAGCAGCTTGGACCCAGCGGGACAATACAATGAGCAGTTCTTC. This sequence encodes CASSLDPAGQYNEQFF.

In this sample, this clone turned up a few times. The V gene is TRBV11-2, the J gene TRBJ2-1; D not certain. Germline V lookup: CDR1 SGHAT, CDR2 FQNNGV. The CDR3 is made up of 12 amino acids. Trimming shortened V by 2 bases and J by 6 bases, and 5 bases separated the two germline ends. The CDR3 DNA sequence: TGTGCCAGCAGCTTACGGTTCAATGAGCAGTTCTTC. Its translation: CASSLRFNEQFF.

Only a few counts were recorded for this clone. The CDR3 loop is CASSQDTGWGIYGYTF. CDR3 bases: TGTGCCAGCAGCCAAGACACAGGGTGGGGAATTTATGGCTACACCTTC. The chain couples TRBV14 to TRBJ1-2, with D perhaps TRBD1 (6 bases). The CDR3 is 16 residues long. V was cut by 0 bases and J by 5 bases, with 16 bases left in between. Germline-derived CDR1 and CDR2 are SGHDN and FVKESK.

This clone turned up a few times. The chain combines TRBV18 with TRBJ2-5; D gene ambiguous. This CDR3 has 14 amino acids. Per germline, CDR1 KGHSH and CDR2 LQKENI. V dropped 1 base and J dropped 4 bases, with 10 bases sitting between them. CDR3 sequence: CASSPRWPLETQYF. In nucleotides, the CDR3 is TGTGCCAGCTCACCACGGTGGCCGCTAGAGACCCAGTACTTC.

This sequence joins TRBV5-1 and TRBJ2-1; tentative D call: TRBD2 (6 bases). The CDR3 extends over 15 amino acids. Trimming left V 2 bases short and J 0 bases short, with 9 bases between. Germline V CDR1 and CDR2: SGHRS, YFSETQ. The CDR3 nucleotides are TGCGCCAGCAGCTTCGCGGGGAACTCCTACAATGAGCAGTTCTTC. It translates to CASSFAGNSYNEQFF.

The chain employs TRBV9 and TRBJ2-6, with 7 bases aligning to TRBD2. CDR3 length: 15 residues. Germline lookup yields CDR1 SGDLS and CDR2 YYNGEE. V trimming: 3 bases; J trimming: 2 bases; junction bases outside the gene matches: 2. The DNA of the CDR3 is TGTGCCAGCAGCGCCAGCGGGGCTGGGGCCAACGTCCTGACTTTC. Amino acids: CASSASGAGANVLTF.

The J gene is TRBJ2-1, the V gene TRBV7-6; 7 bases map to TRBD1. The CDR3 extends over 11 amino acids. J gave up 15 bases and V 6 bases, and 8 bases lay outside the gene matches. Germline CDR1 reads SGHVS; CDR2 reads FNYEAQ. The CDR3 spells CASRKTGTVFF. As DNA, the CDR3 is TGTGCCAGCAGAAAGACAGGGACGGTGTTCTTC.

This clone appeared a few times. The V and J genes are TRBV19 and TRBJ2-7; perhaps TRBD2 as D (6 bases). The V gene lost 7 bases and the J gene lost 2 bases, with 9 bases spanning the gap. From germline, CDR1 is LNHDA and CDR2 SQIVND (reference sequence). This CDR3 has 12 amino acids. CDR3 region: CASTSETYEQYF. CDR3 sequence (DNA): TGTGCCAGTACTAGCGAGACCTACGAGCAGTACTTC.

This CDR3 reads CASSQAGRSYEQYF. CDR3 bases: TGCGCCAGCAGCCAAGCTGGGCGCTCCTACGAGCAGTACTTC. The V and J genes are TRBV4-1 and TRBJ2-7; unclear D gene. Germline V gives CDR1 MGHRA, CDR2 YSYEKL. V shed 1 base and J shed 0 bases, with 7 bases lying between them. The CDR3 covers 14 residues.

This clone was found a few times. At the DNA level, this CDR3 is encoded by other sequences in the same sample as well. CDR3: CASSQGLQETQYF. The CDR3, as DNA: TGCGCCAGCAGCCAAGGGCTCCAAGAGACCCAGTACTTC. The V and J genes are TRBV4-1 and TRBJ2-5; no definite D call. The CDR3 runs 13 residues. CDR1 and CDR2 from the germline V gene are MGHRA and YSYEKL. V was clipped by 1 base and J by 1 base, with 4 bases between them.

The table lists this clone with a few counts. The chain carries TRBV4-3 and TRBJ2-3; 7 bases align to TRBD2. This CDR3 comprises 15 residues. Per germline, CDR1 LGHNA and CDR2 YSLEER. The ends lost 7 bases at V and 1 base at J; junction bases unmatched: 8. CDR3 nucleotides: TGCGCCAGCACCAAAGGGAGGGGCGGCACAGATACGCAGTATTTT. Its translation is CASTKGRGGTDTQYF.

This clone was counted between two and nine times. This rearrangement joins TRBV10-3 to TRBJ2-1; D call uncertain. The CDR3 consists of 11 residues. The V end lost 0 bases, the J end lost 8 bases, and 2 bases lay between the germline ends. Germline CDR1 and CDR2: ENHRY and SYGVKD. CDR3 sequence: CAISESYEQFF. In DNA, the CDR3 is TGTGCCATCAGTGAGTCCTATGAGCAGTTCTTC.